The clone carrying this T cell receptor beta chain appeared a few times. This CDR3 has 15 amino acids. The germline V and J ends were trimmed by 6 bases and 3 bases, with 15 bases remaining between them. The data are from a study of identical twins. MiXCR, applied by TCRdb to the 5' RACE reads, yields one record per CDR3 protein. The sample lists 250,000 to 350,000 distinct CDR3 sequences; approximately 8.5% were seen once. These data were likewise used in another study, on yellow fever vaccine responses in identical twins.

The sequence was collected from a woman aged 18-29 years in good health. V is TRBV12-3 or TRBV12-4 and J is TRBJ1-5, with D tentatively TRBD1 (6 bases). Sequencing was done on a sample of memory (CD45RO+) T cells sorted from blood. This CDR3 reads CASRRTDQSNQPQHF. The CDR3 DNA follows: TGTGCCAGCAGAAGGACAGATCAATCCAATCAGCCCCAGCATTTT.